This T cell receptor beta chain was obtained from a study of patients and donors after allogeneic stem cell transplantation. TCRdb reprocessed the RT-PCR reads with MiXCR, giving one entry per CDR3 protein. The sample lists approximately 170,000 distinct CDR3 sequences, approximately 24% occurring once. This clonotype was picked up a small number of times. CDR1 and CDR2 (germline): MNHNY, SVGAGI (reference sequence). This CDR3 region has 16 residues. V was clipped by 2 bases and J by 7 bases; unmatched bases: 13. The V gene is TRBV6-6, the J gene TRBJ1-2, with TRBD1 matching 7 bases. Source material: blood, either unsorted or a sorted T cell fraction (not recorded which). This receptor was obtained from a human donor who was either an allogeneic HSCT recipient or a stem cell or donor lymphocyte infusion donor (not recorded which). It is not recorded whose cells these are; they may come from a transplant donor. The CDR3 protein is CASSYDVGGELGGYTF. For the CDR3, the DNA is TGTGCCAGCAGTTACGATGTAGGGGGCGAACTGGGTGGCTACACCTTC.